This T cell receptor (beta chain) was sequenced for a study of shared clonotypes between healthy human individuals. Study-wide results and limits: Naive subsets generally exceeded memory subsets in estimated richness.

The split of CD4+ cells yielded CD45RA+ naive and CD45RA-negative memory subsets. The germline CDR1 and CDR2 sequences are SEHNR and FQNEAQ (reference sequence). This CDR3 is built from 13 residues. A remark on this clone: The target antigen is unknown.

Clones were read by immunoSEQ multiplex PCR, and TCRdb kept only the in-frame ones, dropping some. Of some 2,400,000 clones in the sample, under 97% were seen once. V and J are TRBV7-9 and TRBJ2-1; D is possibly TRBD2 (5 bases). The sequence was collected from a young man in good health. Sequenced sample: naive CD4+ T cells sorted from blood. The sample's subset: CD45RA+ positively selected. The DNA of the CDR3 is TGTGCGACCGCTCCCGGGACCTACAATGAGCAGTTCTTC. It encodes CATAPGTYNEQFF.